Each of the 24 T cell receptor beta chains below was sequenced from the same sample in a study of blood T cell repertoires in COVID-19. Assay: immunoSEQ multiplex PCR; the TCRdb copy retains only in-frame clones and omits some. The data show under 90,000 clones, approximately 90% seen once. Sequencing was carried out using peripheral blood. The source is a man in his sixties with acute or convalescent COVID-19.

The rearrangement joins TRBV6-1 to TRBJ1-1; D is ambiguous. The germline CDR1 and CDR2 sequences are MNHNS and SASEGT. Trimming shortened V by 3 bases and J by 2 bases, and 7 bases separated the two germline ends. This CDR3 has 13 amino acids. The CDR3 protein is CASSDGVNTEAFF. The CDR3 coding sequence is TGTGCCAGCAGTGACGGGGTAAACACTGAAGCTTTCTTT.

J is TRBJ1-5 and V is TRBV6-5; no clear D. This CDR3 has 12 residues. CDR1 is MNHEY, CDR2 SVGAGI, per germline. The germline V and J ends were trimmed by 5 bases and 11 bases, with 13 bases remaining between them. CDR3 in amino acids: CASSPYFRAQHF. For the CDR3, the DNA is TGTGCCAGCAGTCCCTATTTTCGGGCCCAGCATTTT.

V usage is TRBV7-2 and J usage is TRBJ2-3; no clear D gene. The V end was cut by 2 bases, the J end by 5 bases, with 17 bases between. The CDR3 contains 16 residues. The germline V gene encodes CDR1 SGHTA and CDR2 FQGNSA. The CDR3 DNA is TGTGCCAGCAGCTTATTCCCCCCTCGGGTGAGAGATACGCAGTATTTT. Its protein is CASSLFPPRVRDTQYF.

This clone appeared once. A junction end diverges from the germline sequence, so it may reflect a read error. The CDR3 region is CASSLTGEETQYF. CDR3 nucleotide sequence: TGTGCTAGCAGCCTGACAGGGGAAGAGACCCAGTACTTC. J is TRBJ2-5 and V is TRBV7-7; 8 nucleotides match TRBD1. The CDR3 is 13 amino acids. Germline V gene data show CDR1 as SSHAT and CDR2 as FNYEAQ (reference sequence).

V usage is TRBV7-8 and J usage is TRBJ2-7; D possibly corresponds to TRBD2 (5 bases). V dropped 5 bases and J dropped 7 bases, with 24 bases sitting between them. The CDR3 sequence is 16 residues long. Germline assignment: CDR1 SGHVS and CDR2 FQNEAQ. CDR3 sequence reads: CASSQRVFLTLGEQYF. The CDR3 coding sequence is TGTGCCAGCAGCCAGAGGGTTTTCCTTACACTAGGGGAGCAGTACTTC.

The gene calls are TRBV7-2 and TRBJ1-2; a possible D gene is TRBD1 (5 bases). The CDR3 length is 15 residues. V was shortened by 5 bases and J by 0 bases, with 13 bases between the two germline ends. Germline lookup yields CDR1 SGHTA and CDR2 FQGNSA. CDR3 DNA: TGTGCCAGCAGCGTAACAGGAAACTCTAACTATGGCTACACCTTC. It translates to CASSVTGNSNYGYTF.

V gene TRBV4-3 combines with J gene TRBJ2-7; 14 nucleotides line up with TRBD2. Trimming at V came to 5 bases and at J to 7 bases, leaving 10 bases not matched to a gene. This CDR3 is 16 amino acids long. Germline CDR1 is LGHNA and CDR2 is YSLEER. The CDR3 spells CASSNGLAGGSREQYF. The CDR3 nucleotides read TGCGCCAGCAGCAATGGACTAGCGGGGGGCTCCCGGGAGCAGTACTTC.

This clone showed up just once. In nucleotides, the CDR3 is TGTGCCTGGAGTGATGAACCGGGACAGGGAGAATCACCCCTCCACTTT. Translated: CAWSDEPGQGESPLHF. This rearrangement joins TRBV30 to TRBJ1-6, with 9 positions matching TRBD1. Germline V lookup: CDR1 GTSNPN, CDR2 SVGIG (reference sequence). V shed 1 base, J shed 10 bases, and the junction held 11 bases outside the gene matches. CDR3 size: 16 residues.

The chain joins TRBV11-3 to TRBJ1-1; the D gene is possibly TRBD1 (5 bases). V lost 1 base, J lost 3 bases, and 6 bases lay in between. The CDR3 sequence is 13 residues long. Looked up from germline, CDR1 is SGHNT and CDR2 is YENEEA. CDR3 nucleotides: TGTGCCAGCAGCTTAGGGGACTACACTGAAGCTTTCTTT. Its translation is CASSLGDYTEAFF.

The rearrangement links TRBV24-1 to TRBJ2-7; 8 nucleotides agree with TRBD2. This CDR3 is built from 15 residues. V was clipped by 4 bases and J by 5 bases; unmatched bases: 9. Germline V gene data show CDR1 as KGHDR and CDR2 as SFDVKD. CDR3 region: CATSERGGRLDEQYF. The CDR3 DNA sequence: TGTGCCACCAGTGAACGGGGGGGCCGTCTCGACGAGCAGTACTTC.

The CDR3 reads CASTTGTASNYGYTF. The CDR3, as DNA: TGTGCCAGCACTACGGGGACAGCATCTAACTATGGCTACACCTTC. The chain couples TRBV6-5 to TRBJ1-2, with 7 bases fitting TRBD1. Germline CDR1 MNHEY, CDR2 SVGAGI. Trimming at V came to 7 bases and at J to 0 bases, leaving 8 bases not matched to a gene. The CDR3 length is 15 residues.

The CDR3 DNA reads TGTGCCAGCAGTGAAGCGCGAGGGCTCCGGGAGCTGTTTTTT. Amino acids: CASSEARGLRELFF. The V call is TRBV2, the J call TRBJ2-2; a weak D match, TRBD2 (5 bases). This CDR3 region has 14 residues. V lost 0 bases and J 9 bases, leaving 11 bases between the germline ends. Germline V CDR1 and CDR2: SNHLY, FYNNEI.

The rearrangement joins TRBV5-1 to TRBJ1-2; maybe TRBD1 (5 bases). CDR1 and CDR2 from the germline V gene are SGHRS and YFSETQ. This CDR3 spans 12 amino acids. With 4 bases removed from V and 4 bases from J, the gap between germline ends came to 8 bases. The CDR3 spells CASSPDTYGYTF. Written as DNA, the CDR3 is TGCGCCAGCAGCCCGGACACCTATGGCTACACCTTC.

V and J are TRBV2 and TRBJ2-1; TRBD2 aligns across 11 bases. Germline V CDR1 and CDR2: SNHLY, FYNNEI. With 5 bases clipped from V and 4 bases from J, the junction kept 4 bases outside the gene matches. The CDR3 loop spans 15 amino acids. The CDR3 nucleotides are TGTGCCAGCAGTATCCTAGCGGGGGGATACAATGAGCAGTTCTTC. Its protein product is CASSILAGGYNEQFF.

The CDR3 protein is CASSEMRSVYTEAFF. The CDR3 bases are TGTGCCAGCAGTGAAATGAGGAGCGTGTACACTGAAGCTTTCTTT. V usage is TRBV6-1 and J usage is TRBJ1-1; the D is unclear. The CDR3 is 15 residues long. Deletions cut 2 bases from V and 3 bases from J, with 13 bases between. Germline lookup yields CDR1 MNHNS and CDR2 SASEGT.

The CDR3 DNA sequence: TGTGCCAGCAGCAGGGACTTGCCCTACGAGCAGTACTTC. Its protein product is CASSRDLPYEQYF. The chain joins TRBV5-6 to TRBJ2-7; TRBD2 is a possible D gene (6 bases). Per the germline V gene, CDR1 is SGHDT and CDR2 is YYEEEE. CDR3 size: 13 residues. Trimming took off 4 bases at V and 2 bases at J, with 10 bases between the two ends.

The sample holds one count of this clone. The gene calls are TRBV5-8 and TRBJ1-6; D gene ambiguous. V was pared by 3 bases and J by 10 bases, with 14 bases between. This CDR3 is 14 amino acids long. The germline CDR1 and CDR2 sequences are SGHTS and YDEGEE. CDR3 sequence: CASSSGRVVSPLHF. CDR3 nucleotide sequence: TGTGCCAGCAGCTCCGGGAGGGTAGTGTCACCCCTCCACTTT.

The V and J genes are TRBV4-3 and TRBJ2-1; 8 nucleotides match TRBD2. Unmatched junction bases numbered 8, after V lost 8 bases and J lost 5 bases. Germline CDR1 and CDR2: LGHNA and YSLEER. The CDR3 has 14 residues. Written as DNA, the CDR3 is TGCGCCAGCGCCAAGCGGGGGCTGGACAATGAGCAGTTCTTC. Its protein is CASAKRGLDNEQFF.

Concerning this clone itself: A read error may account for a junction end that differs from germline. The rearrangement uses TRBV5-6 and TRBJ1-5; D is undetermined. The CDR3 has 12 amino acids. Per the germline V gene, CDR1 is SGHDT and CDR2 is YYEEEE. The DNA for the CDR3 is TGTGCCAGCAGCTTGGTCGATCAGGCCCAGCATTTT. This translates into CASSLVDQAQHF.

The J gene is TRBJ2-7, the V gene TRBV27, with 10 positions matching TRBD2. Trimming took 0 bases from V and 2 from J; bases not matched to a gene: 1. This CDR3 region has 15 residues. Germline CDR1 and CDR2: MNHEY and SMNVEV (reference sequence). This CDR3 is CASSLSSGGPYEQYF. The DNA of the CDR3 is TGTGCCAGCAGTTTATCTAGCGGGGGGCCCTACGAGCAGTACTTC.

The chain is built from TRBV4-1 and TRBJ1-1; D unclear. Germline V lookup: CDR1 MGHRA, CDR2 YSYEKL. Trimming left V 0 bases short and J 1 base short, with 12 bases between. The CDR3 consists of 16 residues. CDR3 bases: TGCGCCAGCAGCCAAGATCTGGAACGGGGGAACACTGAAGCTTTCTTT. Amino acid sequence: CASSQDLERGNTEAFF.

The CDR3 DNA reads TGTGCCAGCAGATCCGGACAGGGGAATTCACCCCTCCACTTT. Its protein is CASRSGQGNSPLHF. V gene TRBV28 combines with J gene TRBJ1-6; 9 positions agree with TRBD1. The V gene end was trimmed by 6 bases and the J gene end by 7 bases; junction bases not matched to a gene: 4. The CDR3 totals 14 residues. In germline, CDR1 is MDHEN, CDR2 SYDVKM.

This clone was counted once. The V call is TRBV7-9, the J call TRBJ2-4; D remains ambiguous. Trimming removed 4 bases at V and 1 base at J, with 11 bases between. The CDR3 totals 15 residues. Germline V gene lookup returns CDR1 SEHNR and CDR2 FQNEAQ (reference sequence). The CDR3 spells CASSSATFAKNIQYF. The CDR3 DNA reads TGTGCCAGCAGCTCGGCGACTTTTGCCAAAAACATTCAGTACTTC.

The chain combines TRBV3-1 (or the pseudogene TRBV3-2) with TRBJ1-1, with D tentatively TRBD1 (6 bases). The CDR3 is 14 amino acids. V was shortened by 7 bases and J by 7 bases, with 19 bases between the two germline ends. Germline lookup yields CDR1 LGHDT and CDR2 YNNKEL (reference sequence). The CDR3 nucleotides read TGTGCCAGCACCGCACGGAGACAGGTACGTGAAGCTTTCTTT. This translates into CASTARRQVREAFF.